The 22 T cell receptor beta chains in this list originate from one sample, sequenced in a study of blood T cell repertoires in COVID-19. Clones were sequenced by immunoSEQ multiplex PCR, and TCRdb holds only the in-frame ones, with some missing. Among roughly 170,000 clones, under 90% were seen once, and the ten largest hold roughly 7%. The sample consisted of peripheral blood. These receptor sequences come from a human donor in a cohort sampled during active COVID-19.

The V gene is TRBV5-1, the J gene TRBJ2-7; D unresolved. Trimming pared 2 bases from V and 0 bases from J, leaving 6 bases between. CDR3 length: 13 amino acids. CDR1 and CDR2 (germline): SGHRS, YFSETQ. The CDR3 loop is CASSFQVSYEQYF. In DNA form, the CDR3 reads TGCGCCAGCAGCTTTCAGGTCTCCTACGAGCAGTACTTC.

V gene TRBV27 combines with J gene TRBJ2-1; 10 bases are a match to TRBD1. CDR1 and CDR2 from the germline V gene are MNHEY and SMNVEV (reference sequence). The CDR3 spans 15 residues. J gave up 9 bases and V 0 bases, and 5 bases lay outside the gene matches. In DNA form, the CDR3 reads TGTGCCAGCAGTTTATCCGGGACAGGGGTGTCTGAGCAGTTCTTC. This gives the protein CASSLSGTGVSEQFF.

The chain links TRBV6-5 to TRBJ2-2, with 7 bases aligning to TRBD1. This CDR3 comprises 13 residues. Germline V gives CDR1 MNHEY, CDR2 SVGAGI. V shed 6 bases, J shed 7 bases, and the junction held 5 bases outside the gene matches. Written as DNA, the CDR3 is TGTGCCAGCAGACCACAGGGGAACGGGGAGCTGTTTTTT. It specifies CASRPQGNGELFF.

In DNA form, the CDR3 reads TGTGCCAGCTCCGCGGGGTGGGGCGTCTATGGCTACACCTTC. This sequence encodes CASSAGWGVYGYTF. This chain connects TRBV27 to TRBJ1-2, with D tentatively TRBD1 (5 bases). Germline-derived CDR1 and CDR2 are MNHEY and SMNVEV (reference sequence). V lost 8 bases and J 4 bases, leaving 17 bases between the germline ends. CDR3 length: 14 residues.

A note on this clone: The identical CDR3 is also encoded by other nucleotide sequences in the sample. This chain connects TRBV12-3 or TRBV12-4 to TRBJ2-7; possibly TRBD1 for D (6 bases). This CDR3 has 13 residues. The V gene lost 0 bases and the J gene lost 3 bases, with 6 bases spanning the gap. This chain's CDR3 is CASSLAGGYEQYF. The CDR3 bases are TGTGCCAGCAGTTTAGCAGGGGGCTACGAGCAGTACTTC.

This rearrangement joins TRBV5-1 to TRBJ1-1, with D unresolved. V lost 1 base and J lost 2, with 6 bases in between. The CDR3 spans 13 residues. CDR1 is SGHRS, CDR2 YFSETQ, per germline. For the CDR3, the DNA is TGCGCCAGCAGCTTGCCAGGAAACACTGAAGCTTTCTTT. Its protein product is CASSLPGNTEAFF.

The chain combines TRBV5-1 with TRBJ1-2; maybe TRBD1 (5 bases). V lost 0 bases, J lost 0 bases, and 15 bases lay in between. Germline CDR1 and CDR2: SGHRS and YFSETQ. This CDR3 is built from 17 residues. Written as DNA, the CDR3 is TGCGCCAGCAGCTTGGTTAGAGGGGAGGCAGCTAACTATGGCTACACCTTC. It yields the protein CASSLVRGEAANYGYTF.

The chain links TRBV5-1 to TRBJ1-2; D unresolved. Deletions cut 2 bases from V and 7 bases from J, with 12 bases between. Germline V gene lookup returns CDR1 SGHRS and CDR2 YFSETQ. CDR3 size: 13 residues. In DNA form, the CDR3 reads TGCGCCAGCAGCTTCGGGAGTCCTCCTGGCTACACCTTC. It specifies CASSFGSPPGYTF. Full variable domain (outside the CDR3, taken from reference TRBV5-1 and TRBJ1-2): KAGVTQTPRYLIKTRGQQVTLSCSPISGHRSVSWYQQTPGQGLQFLFEYFSETQRNKGNFPGRFSGRQFSNSRSEMNVSTLELGDSALYLCASSFGSPPGYTFGSGTRLTVV.

The chain couples TRBV29-1 to TRBJ2-7, with D unresolved. CDR1 is SQVTM and CDR2 is ANQGSEA in the germline V gene. The CDR3 sequence is 12 residues long. Trimming stripped 4 bases from V and 3 bases from J, with 10 bases between. This CDR3 is CSVVATGYEQYF. DNA of the CDR3: TGCAGCGTTGTTGCTACCGGCTACGAGCAGTACTTC.

CDR3 in amino acids: CASSDSGQGPSLYGYTF. CDR3 in DNA: TGTGCCAGCAGTGATTCGGGACAGGGGCCTTCCCTATATGGCTACACCTTC. The chain carries TRBV6-1 and TRBJ1-2; TRBD1 aligns across 10 bases. CDR1 and CDR2 (germline): MNHNS, SASEGT. The CDR3 has 17 amino acids. V lost 3 bases, J lost 5 bases, and 12 bases stayed unmatched.

The J gene is TRBJ1-1, the V gene TRBV2, with 7 bases that match TRBD1. Trimming at V came to 9 bases and at J to 4 bases, leaving 14 bases not matched to a gene. Germline loops: CDR1 SNHLY, CDR2 FYNNEI. The CDR3 has 15 amino acids. CDR3 sequence reads: CARMDRTNSSTEAFF. The CDR3 nucleotides read TGTGCCAGGATGGACAGGACGAATTCTAGCACTGAAGCTTTCTTT. The full variable domain, in which reference TRBV2 and TRBJ1-1 provide the parts outside the CDR3, is EPEVTQTPSHQVTQMGQEVILRCVPISNHLYFYWYRQILGQKVEFLVSFYNNEISEKSEIFDDQFSVERPDGSNFTLKIRSTKLEDSAMYFCARMDRTNSSTEAFFGQGTRLTVV.

The chain carries TRBV6-6 and TRBJ1-2; 7 bases map to TRBD1. Germline trimming cut 6 bases from V and 5 bases from J; bases unmatched to any gene: 15. CDR3 length: 16 residues. CDR1 is MNHNY and CDR2 is SVGAGI in the germline V gene (reference sequence). The CDR3 protein is CASRPRLDRSLYGYTF. CDR3 coding DNA: TGTGCCAGCAGACCTCGGTTGGACAGGTCTCTATATGGCTACACCTTC.

The V gene is TRBV10-3, the J gene TRBJ1-3; the match to TRBD1 covers 7 bases. This CDR3 contains 16 residues. Germline V gene lookup returns CDR1 ENHRY and CDR2 SYGVKD. The V gene end was trimmed by 2 bases and the J gene end by 4 bases; junction bases not matched to a gene: 8. CDR3 loop: CAISERPGGLGNTIYF. CDR3 nucleotide sequence: TGTGCCATCAGTGAGCGGCCAGGGGGACTCGGAAACACCATATATTTT.

The CDR3 DNA reads TGTGCCAGCTCACCACTTGAAGGAGATAATGGCTACACCTTC. Protein: CASSPLEGDNGYTF. J is TRBJ1-2 and V is TRBV18; D is unclear. The CDR3 runs to 14 residues. V lost 1 base and J 6 bases, leaving 12 bases between the germline ends. Per germline, CDR1 KGHSH and CDR2 LQKENI. The whole variable domain, remainder taken from reference TRBV18 and TRBJ1-2, is NAGVMQNPRHLVRRRGQEARLRCSPMKGHSHVYWYRQLPEEGLKFMVYLQKENIIDESGMPKERFSAEFPKEGPSILRIQQVVRGDSAAYFCASSPLEGDNGYTFGSGTRLTVV.

In this sample, this clone turned up once. The V and J genes are TRBV5-1 and TRBJ2-3; a possible D gene is TRBD2 (6 bases). CDR1 is SGHRS and CDR2 is YFSETQ in the germline V gene. CDR3 size: 14 residues. V was cut by 5 bases and J by 6 bases, with 16 bases left in between. CDR3: CASSLQGGGDTQYF. DNA of the CDR3: TGCGCCAGCAGTCTCCAGGGTGGGGGGGATACGCAGTATTTT. Based on the CDR3 plus reference TRBV5-1 and TRBJ2-3, the full variable domain is KAGVTQTPRYLIKTRGQQVTLSCSPISGHRSVSWYQQTPGQGLQFLFEYFSETQRNKGNFPGRFSGRQFSNSRSEMNVSTLELGDSALYLCASSLQGGGDTQYFGPGTRLTVL.

The V and J genes are TRBV5-1 and TRBJ1-5; the match to TRBD1 covers 9 bases. The germline V gene has CDR1 SGHRS and CDR2 YFSETQ. The CDR3 length is 15 residues. The trim removed 0 bases at V and 4 bases at J, leaving 2 bases unmatched. The CDR3 coding sequence is TGCGCCAGCAGCTTGGCCGGACAGGGGAATCAGCCCCAGCATTTT. Protein sequence: CASSLAGQGNQPQHF.

This chain connects TRBV9 to TRBJ1-3, with D possibly matching TRBD1 (5 bases). Germline loops: CDR1 SGDLS, CDR2 YYNGEE. The CDR3 is made up of 15 amino acids. Trimming shortened V by 3 bases and J by 5 bases, and 15 bases separated the two germline ends. The CDR3 loop is CASSAGPGGRNTIYF. The CDR3 bases are TGTGCCAGCAGCGCGGGCCCGGGGGGTCGAAACACCATATATTTT. Drawing the rest from reference TRBV9 and TRBJ1-3, the complete variable domain is DSGVTQTPKHLITATGQRVTLRCSPRSGDLSVYWYQQSLDQGLQFLIQYYNGEERAKGNILERFSAQQFPDLHSELNLSSLELGDSALYFCASSAGPGGRNTIYFGEGSWLTVV.

The J gene is TRBJ2-3, the V gene TRBV5-1; weak D call: TRBD2 (6 bases). Trimming removed 1 base at V and 2 bases at J, with 17 bases between. Germline assignment: CDR1 SGHRS and CDR2 YFSETQ. This CDR3 has 17 residues. The chain's CDR3 is CASSLTMGGSTTDTQYF. CDR3 coding DNA: TGCGCCAGCAGCTTGACAATGGGGGGATCTACCACAGATACGCAGTATTTT. The full variable domain, in which reference TRBV5-1 and TRBJ2-3 provide the parts outside the CDR3, is KAGVTQTPRYLIKTRGQQVTLSCSPISGHRSVSWYQQTPGQGLQFLFEYFSETQRNKGNFPGRFSGRQFSNSRSEMNVSTLELGDSALYLCASSLTMGGSTTDTQYFGPGTRLTVL.

V gene TRBV5-4 combines with J gene TRBJ2-3; D perhaps matches TRBD2 (6 bases). Between the trimmed V and J ends, which lost 3 bases and 3 bases, there was a span of 11 bases. CDR3 length: 14 amino acids. Germline-derived CDR1 and CDR2 are SGHNT and YYREEE (reference sequence). In DNA form, the CDR3 reads TGTGCCAGCAGCTCCGGGACTGAGACAGATACGCAGTATTTT. Protein: CASSSGTETDTQYF. The complete variable domain, with remaining parts taken from reference TRBV5-4 and TRBJ2-3, reads ETGVTQSPTHLIKTRGQQVTLRCSSQSGHNTVSWYQQALGQGPQFIFQYYREEENGRGNFPPRFSGLQFPNYSSELNVNALELDDSALYLCASSSGTETDTQYFGPGTRLTVL.

The chain uses TRBV7-8 and TRBJ1-5; no clear D. The V gene lost 5 bases and the J gene lost 1 base, with 9 bases spanning the gap. Germline CDR1 and CDR2: SGHVS and FQNEAQ. This CDR3 is 14 amino acids long. DNA of the CDR3: TGTGCCAGCAGCCCCGGGATGAGCAATCAGCCCCAGCATTTT. As protein: CASSPGMSNQPQHF.

The V call is TRBV19, the J call TRBJ2-3, with 8 bases aligning to TRBD1. Unmatched junction bases numbered 6, after V lost 3 bases and J lost 1 base. CDR3 size: 16 residues. Germline CDR1 and CDR2: LNHDA and SQIVND (reference sequence). Here the CDR3 reads CASSMRDRSGTDTQYF. The CDR3, as DNA: TGTGCCAGTAGTATGAGGGACAGGTCTGGCACAGATACGCAGTATTTT.

The rearrangement uses TRBV5-4 and TRBJ2-7, with TRBD1 matching over 7 bases. The junction had 11 bases not matched to a gene; V was cut back by 3 bases and J by 5 bases. The germline gives CDR1 SGHNT, CDR2 YYREEE (reference sequence). The CDR3 has 15 residues. CDR3 region: CASSSRGSLPHEQYF. Here the CDR3 DNA reads TGTGCCAGCAGCTCCAGGGGGTCACTACCCCACGAGCAGTACTTC.